What follows are 4 T cell receptor beta chains derived from one specimen sequenced in a study of identical twins. TCRdb reprocessed the 5' RACE reads via MiXCR and lists one record per CDR3 protein. Found here are approximately 1.8 million distinct CDR3 sequences, roughly 35% of them singletons; the top ten hold approximately 0.29%. The sequencing input was cord blood. The receptors originated from a newborn girl in good health.

This clonotype has only one observation. The rearrangement links TRBV5-1 to TRBJ2-5; 13 bases agree with TRBD2. Germline V CDR1 and CDR2: SGHRS, YFSETQ. This CDR3 has 15 amino acids. Trimming took 5 bases from V and 5 from J; bases not matched to a gene: 6. Written as DNA, the CDR3 is TGCGCCAGCAGATGGACTAGCGGGAGTGGGGAGACCCAGTACTTC. Its translation: CASRWTSGSGETQYF.

This clonotype appeared a few times. This sequence joins TRBV7-9 and TRBJ2-1, with TRBD2 identical over 10 bases. The V gene's germline CDR1 is SEHNR and CDR2 FQNEAQ (reference sequence). This CDR3 spans 16 amino acids. V lost 5 bases and J lost 4; bases outside the gene matches: 8. For the CDR3, the DNA is TGTGCCAGCAGCACCGTAACTAGCGGGACTTACAATGAGCAGTTCTTC. It encodes CASSTVTSGTYNEQFF.

The rearrangement joins TRBV2 to TRBJ2-7; TRBD1 might be the D (7 bases). The V end lost 6 bases, the J end lost 3 bases, and 15 bases lay between the germline ends. There are 14 residues in the CDR3. The germline CDR1 and CDR2 sequences are SNHLY and FYNNEI. The CDR3 DNA is TGTGCCAGCAGCAGACAGGGAGCGGGCTACGAGCAGTACTTC. Translation: CASSRQGAGYEQYF.

The CDR3: CASNWGTHRDTQYF. Here the CDR3 DNA reads TGTGCCAGCAACTGGGGGACTCATAGGGATACGCAGTATTTT. The chain carries TRBV7-8 and TRBJ2-3; D might be TRBD2 (6 bases). Germline values: CDR1 SGHVS, CDR2 FQNEAQ. The CDR3 is 14 residues long. The V gene lost 7 bases and the J gene lost 6 bases, with 17 bases spanning the gap.